This is a list of T cell receptor beta chains from one sample in a study of shared clonotypes between healthy human individuals. Using immunoSEQ multiplex PCR, the repertoire was profiled, and TCRdb retains in-frame clones only, with some absent. The sample carries a few hundred thousand clones, around 90% recorded once. Sequenced: memory CD8+ T cells sorted from blood. These TCRs come from a young man in good health. Each CDR3 is given with its conserved first and last residue. The D gene is left open where the match is weak. Clone size is given for some rows only: seen once, a few or many times, or a class if the clone is expanded.

TRBV5-6	NA	NA	TRBJ2-7	CASGDPAYEQYF	TGTGCCAGCGGGGACCCGGCCTACGAGCAGTACTTC
TRBV27	NA	NA	TRBJ2-7	CASSLDRTYEQYF	TGTGCCAGCAGTTTAGACAGAACCTACGAGCAGTACTTC
TRBV4-1	NA	TRBD2	TRBJ2-7	CASSQGLAGTYEQYF	TGCGCCAGCAGCCAAGGCTTAGCGGGGACCTACGAGCAGTACTTC
TRBV9	NA	NA	TRBJ1-1	CASSLSGGLTEAFF	TGTGCCAGCAGCCTAAGCGGGGGGTTGACTGAAGCTTTCTTT
TRBV27	once	NA	TRBJ2-3	CASSWTASGSIGQYF	TGTGCCAGCAGTTGGACGGCCAGCGGGTCGATAGGGCAGTATTTT
TRBV27	NA	TRBD1	TRBJ2-1	CASSWGQGNYNEQFF	TGTGCCAGCAGTTGGGGACAGGGCAACTACAATGAGCAGTTCTTC
TRBV7-6	NA	TRBD2	TRBJ2-7	CASSPRLAGDYEQYF	TGTGCCAGCAGCCCTCGACTAGCGGGGGACTACGAGCAGTACTTC
TRBV5-8	NA	NA	TRBJ2-5	CASSPADARAQYF	TGTGCCAGCAGCCCAGCCGACGCGAGGGCCCAGTACTTC
TRBV6-1	NA	NA	TRBJ2-7	CASSEVIGFDYEQYF	TGTGCCAGCAGTGAAGTTATTGGGTTTGACTACGAGCAGTACTTC
TRBV27	NA	NA	TRBJ2-7	CASSLYLGHYEQYF	TGTGCCAGCAGTTTATATCTCGGACACTACGAGCAGTACTTC
TRBV29-1	NA	TRBD1	TRBJ2-7	CSVEKGQGPHEQYF	TGCAGCGTGGAAAAGGGACAGGGTCCCCACGAGCAGTACTTC
TRBV28	NA	TRBD1	TRBJ1-1	CASNLSGGNTEAFF	TGTGCCAGCAACCTATCAGGGGGGAACACTGAAGCTTTCTTT
TRBV7-9	NA	NA	TRBJ2-7	CASSDGLRGYEQYF	TGTGCCAGCAGCGACGGCCTGAGGGGCTACGAGCAGTACTTC
TRBV9	NA	NA	TRBJ1-3	CASSGQGYSGNTIYF	TGTGCCAGCAGCGGTCAGGGTTACTCTGGAAACACCATATATTTT
TRBV14	NA	NA	TRBJ2-7	CASSQLLYEQYF	TGTGCCAGCAGCCAATTATTATACGAGCAGTACTTC
TRBV13	NA	TRBD2	TRBJ2-2	CASTLGLAGGNTGELFF	TGTGCCAGCACCCTGGGACTAGCGGGAGGAAACACCGGGGAGCTGTTTTTT
TRBV7-2	NA	NA	TRBJ1-6	CASSLTAGDNSPLHF	TGTGCCAGCAGCTTAACCGCAGGGGATAATTCACCCCTCCACTTT
TRBV15	NA	TRBD2	TRBJ2-5	CATSSWEGPQETQYF	TGTGCCACCAGCAGTTGGGAGGGGCCTCAAGAGACCCAGTACTTC
TRBV7-9	NA	NA	TRBJ2-5	CASSPLGYRVVETQYF	TGTGCCAGCAGCCCCCTAGGTTACAGGGTGGTAGAGACCCAGTACTTC
TRBV4-1	NA	NA	TRBJ2-2	CASSQPTDRFTGELFF	TGCGCCAGCAGCCAACCTACCGACAGATTCACCGGGGAGCTGTTTTTT
TRBV6-5	NA	NA	TRBJ2-7	CASSYEGQGYEQYF	TGTGCCAGCAGTTACGAAGGGCAGGGCTACGAGCAGTACTTC
TRBV7-8	NA	NA	TRBJ1-1	CASSFGQLNTEAFF	TGTGCCAGCAGCTTTGGACAGCTCAACACTGAAGCTTTCTTT
TRBV7-2	NA	NA	TRBJ2-7	CASSLGSALSYEQYF	TGTGCCAGCAGCTTGGGCTCAGCGCTGTCCTACGAGCAGTACTTC
TRBV4-1	NA	TRBD1	TRBJ2-7	CASSQGGTGSSYEQYF	TGCGCCAGCAGCCAAGGAGGGACAGGGAGCTCCTACGAGCAGTACTTC
TRBV27	NA	NA	TRBJ2-6	CASKVGTSPSGANVLTF	TGTGCCAGCAAGGTGGGGACAAGCCCTTCTGGGGCCAACGTCCTGACTTTC
TRBV7-9	NA	NA	TRBJ2-7	CASSLGSNEQYF	TGTGCCAGCAGCTTAGGAAGCAACGAGCAGTACTTC
TRBV30	NA	TRBD1	TRBJ1-4	CAWSVTGGGEKLFF	TGTGCCTGGAGCGTGACAGGGGGAGGTGAAAAACTGTTTTTT
TRBV27	NA	TRBD1	TRBJ1-5	CASSLQGEGQPQHF	TGTGCCAGCAGTCTACAGGGGGAAGGTCAGCCCCAGCATTTT
TRBV27	NA	NA	TRBJ1-1	CASSINVGPRGAFF	TGTGCCAGCAGCATAAACGTCGGGCCCCGGGGAGCTTTCTTT
TRBV2	NA	TRBD1	TRBJ2-5	CASATARDRNQETQYF	TGTGCCAGCGCAACGGCCCGGGACAGAAACCAAGAGACCCAGTACTTC
TRBV6-1	NA	NA	TRBJ2-7	CASSEASHSFDEQYF	TGTGCCAGCAGTGAGGCGTCCCATAGTTTCGACGAGCAGTACTTC
TRBV7-9	NA	TRBD2	TRBJ2-7	CASSRSGEAYEQYF	TGTGCCAGCAGCCGTAGCGGGGAGGCCTACGAGCAGTACTTC
TRBV7-9	NA	NA	TRBJ2-7	CASSLEGAGSGREQYF	TGTGCCAGCAGCTTAGAGGGCGCGGGGTCAGGGCGCGAGCAGTACTTC
TRBV5-8	NA	NA	TRBJ2-1	CASRGTQEAPYNEQFF	TGTGCCAGCAGGGGAACACAGGAAGCTCCCTACAATGAGCAGTTCTTC
TRBV4-3	NA	TRBD2	TRBJ2-1	CASSPGTSGSITYNEQFF	TGCGCCAGCAGCCCGGGAACTAGCGGCTCCATAACCTACAATGAGCAGTTCTTC
TRBV29-1	few	NA	TRBJ1-3	CSVVSGSFSSGNTIYF	TGCAGCGTTGTTTCCGGCAGCTTTAGCTCTGGAAACACCATATATTTT
TRBV5-6	NA	NA	TRBJ2-7	CASSFSTGAYEQYF	TGTGCCAGCAGCTTTAGTACAGGTGCCTACGAGCAGTACTTC
TRBV9	NA	TRBD1	TRBJ2-7	CASSVDGQAYEQYF	TGTGCCAGCAGCGTAGATGGACAGGCTTACGAGCAGTACTTC
TRBV11-2	NA	TRBD1	TRBJ2-7	CASSLDKWDRGAYEQYF	TGTGCCAGCAGCTTAGACAAATGGGACAGGGGAGCCTACGAGCAGTACTTC
TRBV4-1	few	NA	TRBJ1-6	CASSPTGLGYSPLHF	TGCGCCAGCAGCCCGACGGGGTTGGGATATTCACCCCTCCACTTT
TRBV11-3	NA	NA	TRBJ2-2	CASSLDGGGSEQGGELFF	TGTGCCAGCAGCTTAGATGGCGGAGGGTCCGAACAGGGCGGGGAGCTGTTTTTT